This T cell receptor (beta chain) was captured by sequencing in a study of graft-versus-host responses after intestinal transplantation. Study summary: Grafts that recipients had were multivisceral, liver-intestinal, or isolated intestinal transplants. Anti-thymocyte globulin induction, then tacrolimus and steroids for roughly 3 years, went to all recipients.

Graft material was processed, releasing intraepithelial and lamina propria lymphocytes. Only in-frame clones appear in the TCRdb table, and some are missing; sequencing was by immunoSEQ multiplex PCR. The data hold around 23,000 clones, with about 80% observed a single time. V was clipped by 2 bases and J by 3 bases, with 7 bases between them. Germline lookup yields CDR1 SEHNR and CDR2 FQNEAQ (reference sequence). The CDR3 runs to 13 residues. Findings and caveats of the study: In recipient marrow, GvH clones were found, and some appeared first in ileum or blood. Researchers found peak circulating GvH clone levels linked to early post-transplant HvG declines.

Comment on this clone: The antigen remains undetermined.

The sequences come from ileum tissue, collected 12 days after intestinal transplant. The chain carries TRBV7-9 and TRBJ1-1; D gene unclear. The TCR sequence derives from a human patient who received an intestinal transplant, so some T cells may come from the graft donor. CDR3 protein: CASSLWRDTEAFF. In DNA form, the CDR3 reads TGTGCCAGCAGCTTATGGCGGGACACTGAAGCTTTCTTT.